This TCR beta chain was documented in a study of Tregs in tolerant kidney transplant recipients (dated by TCRdb to the late 2010s). Turning to the overall study: Related donors were used in the transplants with nonmyeloablative bone marrow transplantation, and mixed chimerism was transient in the human trials. The study applied TCRbeta sequencing to find donor-specific regulatory T cells before combined kidney and bone marrow transplantation and then followed those same cells after transplant. General study outcomes and caveats: The most biologically relevant and donor-specific TCRbeta repertoire appeared to be identified by expanding Tregs with activated donor B cells. Biological reproducibility was not directly assessed, although technical replication error appeared to be minimal. Donor-specific Treg expansion was found to exceed global Treg expansion in tolerant patients, suggesting antigen-driven rather than nonspecific expansion. The study was constrained by small patient numbers, and validation of the findings is required in larger populations and under other immunosuppression protocols. For some patients, the PCR primers changed as time went on, which meant samples from those patients could not be compared with one another at the nucleotide level.

V has 6 bases trimmed and J has 5 bases trimmed; junction bases matching no gene number 6. CDR1 and CDR2, looked up from the germline V gene, are SNHLY and FYNNEI. Including cysteine and phenylalanine, the CDR3 has 14 amino acids. This entry keeps only the CDR3 DNA: 42 bases, framed from base 1. Genomic DNA was extracted from sorted cells with the QIAGEN DNeasy Blood and Tissue Kit for TCRbeta CDR3 sequencing. High-throughput TCRbeta CDR3 sequencing, which included PCR amplification with bias correction and internal controls, was done commercially through immunoSEQ. As for how the authors treated the data: A unique productive TCRbeta sequence was defined by the CDR3 nucleotide sequence when primers matched, and otherwise by the CDR3 amino acid sequence together with the Vbeta and Jbeta genes. Sorting error was corrected by removing sequences shared between sorted populations at a frequency ratio of 2:1 or less, and the remaining shared sequences were assigned to the higher population. Donor-reactive sequences were defined as at least 5-fold expanded in CFSE-low cells versus unstimulated cells, with frequency of at least 0.01% in CFSE-low cells. Jensen-Shannon divergence calculated on the top 100 TCRbeta sequences ranked by frequency was used to measure repertoire divergence. When a sample had multiple sequencing runs, each run was corrected for sorting error separately and the runs were then pooled. Entries here come from immuneACCESS through TCRdb and include only in-frame sequences with V and J called. Some clones fail to appear in such tables; in the studies checked, an unresolved V gene covers under half of the shortfall, and the cause of the remainder is unknown. V and J calls and clone size are given by that table; D and trimming were obtained from the DNA. This sample has approximately 100,000 clones in its table, and over 85% of those were observed once. 0.46% of the sample lies in the top ten.

This clone was found once. Its binding antigen is unknown. No base quality information exists; no much larger clone differs at one position. This specimen's time point label, per the study, means: blood sample drawn before combined kidney and bone marrow transplant. Thawed PBMCs were FACS-sorted into unstimulated Tregs (CD4+CD25+CD127-), CD4+ non-Tregs (CD4+CD25-), CD4 cells and CD8 cells. A few combined kidney and bone marrow transplant recipients from the ITN036ST trial were included as patients, and samples were available only from these trial subjects. Healthy control blood was processed by Ficoll density gradient to PBMCs and cryopreserved; patient PBMCs were collected before and after transplant.

The chain couples TRBV2 to TRBJ1-4; TRBD1 agrees with 7 junctional bases. This receptor was obtained from a human donor who received a combined kidney and bone marrow transplant. The sequencing used CD4+ T cells from blood, collected before the transplant. Read as DNA, the sequence is TGTGCCAGCAGGTTGACAGGGTCAAATGAAAAACTGTTTTTT. Its amino acids are CASRLTGSNEKLFF.